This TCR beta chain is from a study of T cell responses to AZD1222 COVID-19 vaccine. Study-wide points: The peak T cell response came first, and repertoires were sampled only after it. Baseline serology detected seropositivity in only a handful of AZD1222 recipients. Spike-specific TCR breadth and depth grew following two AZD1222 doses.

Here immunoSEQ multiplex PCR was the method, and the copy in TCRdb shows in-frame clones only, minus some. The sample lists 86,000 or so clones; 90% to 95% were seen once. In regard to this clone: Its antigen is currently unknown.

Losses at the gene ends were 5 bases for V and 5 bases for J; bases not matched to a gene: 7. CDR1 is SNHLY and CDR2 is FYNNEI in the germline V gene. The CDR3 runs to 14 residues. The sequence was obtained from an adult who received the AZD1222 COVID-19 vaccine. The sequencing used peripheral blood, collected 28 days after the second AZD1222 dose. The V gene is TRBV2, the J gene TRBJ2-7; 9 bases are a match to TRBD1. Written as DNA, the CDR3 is TGTGCCAGCAGTCCCGGGACAGGGAGCAACGAGCAGTACTTC. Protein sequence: CASSPGTGSNEQYF.